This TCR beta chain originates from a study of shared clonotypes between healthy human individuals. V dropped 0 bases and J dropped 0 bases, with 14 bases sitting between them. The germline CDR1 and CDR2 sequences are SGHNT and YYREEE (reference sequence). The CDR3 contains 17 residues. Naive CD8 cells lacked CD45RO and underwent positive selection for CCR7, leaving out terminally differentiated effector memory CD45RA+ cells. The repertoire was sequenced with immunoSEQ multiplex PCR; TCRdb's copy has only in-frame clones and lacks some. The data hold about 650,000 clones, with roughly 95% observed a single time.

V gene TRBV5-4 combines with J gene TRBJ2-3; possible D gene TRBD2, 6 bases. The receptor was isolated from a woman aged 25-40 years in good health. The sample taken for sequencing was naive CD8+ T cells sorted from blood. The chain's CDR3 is CASSLGTAGTSTDTQYF. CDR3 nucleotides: TGTGCCAGCAGCTTGGGTACGGCGGGGACTAGCACAGATACGCAGTATTTT.